One and the same sample provided the 13 T cell receptor beta chains below, sequenced in a study of human T cells and chemical hapten exposure. Documented time point: patch test 2, 6 weeks after DPC sensitization. The treatment: therapeutic diphenylcyclopropenone sensitization with weekly scalp DPC. MiXCR, applied by TCRdb to the RACE reads, yields one record per CDR3 protein. The sample lists about 380,000 distinct CDR3 sequences; around 6% were seen once. The material was whole blood, obtained in connection with sensitization to the hapten diphenylcyclopropenone (DPC). Receptors originate from a woman between 18 and 29 years old with alopecia areata. Some clones in this sample may be carry-over from other donors' samples.

In this sample, this clonotype turned up a few times. The V and J genes are TRBV6-2 or TRBV6-3 and TRBJ1-5; the match to TRBD1 covers 7 bases. The CDR3 runs to 15 residues. The germline V gene encodes CDR1 MNHEY and CDR2 SVGEGT. J gave up 1 base and V 7 bases, and 7 bases lay outside the gene matches. The CDR3 loop reads CASNRQGTSNQPQHF. The CDR3, as DNA: TGTGCCAGCAACAGACAGGGTACAAGCAATCAGCCCCAGCATTTT.

The table lists this clonotype with a few counts. The chain couples TRBV12-3 or TRBV12-4 to TRBJ2-5, with 12 bases fitting TRBD2. The CDR3 is 15 residues long. V trimming: 6 bases; J trimming: 1 base; junction bases outside the gene matches: 3. The CDR3 DNA is TGTGCCAGCAGAGGACTAGCGGGGAGCCAAGAGACCCAGTACTTC. Amino acid sequence: CASRGLAGSQETQYF.

This clonotype was picked up a small number of times. The chain combines TRBV6-2 or TRBV6-3 with TRBJ1-1, with 8 positions matching TRBD1. The CDR3 consists of 16 residues. After removal of 6 bases from V and 4 bases from J, the junction contained 13 bases not matched to a gene. Germline V lookup: CDR1 MNHEY, CDR2 SVGEGT. In DNA, the CDR3 is TGTGCCAGCAGAGAGGACGTAGACAGGGGATTCACTGAAGCTTTCTTT. This translates into CASREDVDRGFTEAFF.

The genes are TRBV2 and TRBJ1-1; 8 bases map to TRBD1. After removal of 4 bases from V and 4 bases from J, the junction contained 5 bases not matched to a gene. Germline V gene sequence: CDR1 SNHLY, CDR2 FYNNEI. This CDR3 contains 14 residues. DNA of the CDR3: TGTGCCAGCAGTGTTAACAGGGGGGGCACTGAAGCTTTCTTT. This encodes CASSVNRGGTEAFF.

The sample holds many counts of this clonotype. The rearrangement uses TRBV27 and TRBJ2-5; 7 bases are shared with TRBD2. This CDR3 has 14 amino acids. Germline values: CDR1 MNHEY, CDR2 SMNVEV (reference sequence). J was trimmed by 7 bases and V by 6 bases; bases with no gene match: 11. CDR3: CASRDRGVRWTQYF. The DNA for the CDR3 is TGTGCCAGCAGGGATCGGGGGGTAAGGTGGACCCAGTACTTC.

Many counts were recorded for this clonotype. This chain connects TRBV29-1 to TRBJ1-2, with 7 bases identical to TRBD1. The germline V gene has CDR1 SQVTM and CDR2 ANQGSEA. This CDR3 is built from 13 residues. J was trimmed by 4 bases and V by 7 bases; bases with no gene match: 9. This CDR3 is CSAYSRDSYGYTF. The CDR3 coding sequence is TGCAGCGCCTACAGCAGGGACAGCTATGGCTACACCTTC.

Only a few counts were recorded for this clonotype. The chain recombines TRBV6-2 or TRBV6-3 with TRBJ2-3, with TRBD2 identical over 7 bases. CDR1 MNHEY and CDR2 SVGEGT come from the germline V gene. The CDR3 has 16 amino acids. The junction had 13 bases not matched to a gene; V was cut back by 5 bases and J by 5 bases. The CDR3 nucleotides read TGTGCCAGCAGTGCGGGCCCAGGACTAGGCAAAGATACGCAGTATTTT. Translated: CASSAGPGLGKDTQYF.

This clonotype appeared a few times. CDR3 coding DNA: TGCGCCAGCAGCCCAACTGACGGAAATTATAATTCACCCCTCCACTTT. Its translation: CASSPTDGNYNSPLHF. The rearrangement links TRBV5-1 to TRBJ1-6; D is unclear. The V gene's germline CDR1 is SGHRS and CDR2 YFSETQ. CDR3 length: 16 amino acids. V was trimmed by 4 bases and J by 4 bases, leaving 15 bases between them.

This clonotype was detected only a few times. The chain combines TRBV7-2 with TRBJ2-7, with TRBD1 matching over 8 bases. The CDR3 loop spans 15 amino acids. The V segment lost 5 bases and the J segment 4 bases; nucleotides outside the gene matches: 10. CDR1 is SGHTA and CDR2 is FQGNSA in the germline V gene. CDR3 coding DNA: TGTGCCAGCAGCCGAGACAGGGGTAGGACTTACGAGCAGTACTTC. It yields the protein CASSRDRGRTYEQYF.

The genes are TRBV28 and TRBJ1-5; weak D call: TRBD1 (5 bases). V was clipped by 3 bases and J by 6 bases, with 12 bases between them. Germline lookup yields CDR1 MDHEN and CDR2 SYDVKM. The CDR3 extends over 14 amino acids. The CDR3 spells CASSFLGVSQPQHF. The CDR3 nucleotides read TGTGCCAGCAGTTTTTTAGGGGTGAGTCAGCCCCAGCATTTT.

This clonotype appeared a few times. This sequence joins TRBV29-1 and TRBJ2-3, with TRBD2 matching over 14 bases. V lost 6 bases to trimming and J lost 0 bases; unmatched junction nucleotides: 8. This CDR3 contains 17 residues. Per germline, CDR1 SQVTM and CDR2 ANQGSEA. In DNA, the CDR3 is TGCAGCGTCGACGGGACTAGCGGGGGCATGAGCACAGATACGCAGTATTTT. This translates into CSVDGTSGGMSTDTQYF.

This clonotype came up many times. The genes are TRBV27 and TRBJ2-2; 8 positions agree with TRBD1. The J segment lost 8 bases and the V segment lost 6 bases, leaving 8 bases of the junction unmatched. Per germline, CDR1 MNHEY and CDR2 SMNVEV (reference sequence). This CDR3 region has 14 residues. The CDR3 spells CASRPRGLRGELFF. CDR3 DNA sequence: TGTGCCAGCAGGCCCAGGGGGCTGAGGGGGGAGCTGTTTTTT.

This clonotype was counted between two and nine times. The chain couples TRBV6-2 or TRBV6-3 to TRBJ2-5; 8 positions match TRBD2. The CDR3 spans 17 residues. V trimming: 2 bases; J trimming: 6 bases; junction bases outside the gene matches: 14. Germline V gene data show CDR1 as MNHEY and CDR2 as SVGEGT. CDR3 region: CASSYPRAGERGKTQYF. The CDR3 DNA reads as TGTGCCAGCAGTTACCCGAGGGCGGGGGAGCGGGGGAAGACCCAGTACTTC.